What follows are 5 T cell receptor beta chains derived from one specimen sequenced in a study of blood T cell repertoires in COVID-19. The table came from immunoSEQ multiplex PCR; TCRdb's copy has only in-frame clones and leaves some out. The table includes fewer than 400,000 clones, around 83% detected once. The specimen was peripheral blood. Source of these receptors: a young man with active or convalescent COVID-19.

The V and J genes are TRBV3-1 (or the pseudogene TRBV3-2) and TRBJ1-2, with D perhaps TRBD1 (5 bases). This CDR3 comprises 14 residues. Trimming removed 1 base at V and 8 bases at J, with 14 bases between. Germline CDR1 is LGHDT and CDR2 is YNNKEL (reference sequence). CDR3 region: CASSQVPGVGGYTF. DNA of the CDR3: TGTGCCAGCAGCCAAGTTCCGGGGGTGGGGGGCTACACCTTC.

V usage is TRBV5-5 and J usage is TRBJ2-3, with 8 positions matching TRBD1. Per germline, CDR1 SGHKS and CDR2 YYEKEE (reference sequence). CDR3 length: 18 amino acids. Trimming took 3 bases from V and 3 from J; bases not matched to a gene: 15. The CDR3 DNA reads as TGTGCCAGCAGCTCCTCCCCTCTCCGAGGACAGGGTACAGATACGCAGTATTTT. Translating gives CASSSSPLRGQGTDTQYF.

This rearrangement joins TRBV6-2 or TRBV6-3 to TRBJ2-1; 7 nucleotides agree with TRBD2. The germline V gene encodes CDR1 MNHEY and CDR2 SVGEGT. The CDR3 covers 14 residues. The trim removed 0 bases at V and 12 bases at J, leaving 8 bases unmatched. CDR3 residues: CASSYSHPAGVQFF. CDR3 sequence (DNA): TGTGCCAGCAGTTACTCGCACCCCGCGGGAGTGCAGTTCTTC.

V and J are TRBV11-2 and TRBJ2-1; D call uncertain. The CDR3 consists of 11 residues. Germline assignment: CDR1 SGHAT and CDR2 FQNNGV. Trimming cost V 4 bases and J 6 bases, with 4 bases left between them. In nucleotides, the CDR3 is TGTGCCAGCAGCTCCATCAATGAGCAGTTCTTC. This encodes CASSSINEQFF.

The rearrangement links TRBV5-6 to TRBJ2-7; TRBD1 matches at 11 bases. V shed 4 bases, J shed 3 bases, and the junction held 3 bases outside the gene matches. Germline CDR1 is SGHDT and CDR2 is YYEEEE. This CDR3 is built from 14 residues. CDR3 DNA sequence: TGTGCCAGCAGCGGGGACAGGGGGTTCTACGAGCAGTACTTC. It translates to CASSGDRGFYEQYF.